This T cell receptor beta chain was identified during a study of shared clonotypes between healthy human individuals. About this clone itself: Its cognate antigen is unknown.

Study-wide results and caveats: Generation probability values for non-shared clonotypes were lower than those for clonotypes shared by all four donors.

Original processing methods: Without quality scores, immunoSEQ junctional reads could not be filtered like full-length reads. Libraries were prepared by immunoSEQ multiplex PCR; TCRdb keeps only in-frame clonotypes and omits some of them. The V and J calls and clone size come from that table; D and trimming were worked out from the DNA. The table records hundreds of thousands of clones, approximately 95% of them present only once. In the CD4+ fraction, cells were divided into CD45RA+ naive and CD45RA-negative memory subsets. The V and J ends lost 1 base and 2 bases, in that order; junction bases with no gene match: 3. The germline V gene has CDR1 MNHNS and CDR2 SASEGT. The CDR3 totals 15 residues.

The rearrangement links TRBV6-1 to TRBJ2-7; 9 bases map to TRBD2. The sequenced material came from naive CD4+ T cells sorted from blood. Subset specified: CD45RA+ positively selected. The receptor was derived from a woman in her twenties or thirties in good health. CDR3 DNA: TGTGCCAGCAGTGAAGGTAGCGGGAGTCCCTACGAGCAGTACTTC. Translation gives CASSEGSGSPYEQYF.